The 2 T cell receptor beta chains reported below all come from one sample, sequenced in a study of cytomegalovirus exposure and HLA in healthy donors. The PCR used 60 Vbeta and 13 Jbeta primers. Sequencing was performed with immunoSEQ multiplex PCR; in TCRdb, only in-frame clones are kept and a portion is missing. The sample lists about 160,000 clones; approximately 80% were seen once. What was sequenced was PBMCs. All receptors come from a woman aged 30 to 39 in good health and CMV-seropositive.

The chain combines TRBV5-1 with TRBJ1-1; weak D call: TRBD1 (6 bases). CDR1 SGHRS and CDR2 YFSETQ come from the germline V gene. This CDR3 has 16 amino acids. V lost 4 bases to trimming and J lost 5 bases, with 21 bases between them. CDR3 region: CASSALQGGGTTEAFF. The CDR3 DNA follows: TGCGCCAGCAGCGCCCTCCAGGGCGGGGGGACAACTGAAGCTTTCTTT.

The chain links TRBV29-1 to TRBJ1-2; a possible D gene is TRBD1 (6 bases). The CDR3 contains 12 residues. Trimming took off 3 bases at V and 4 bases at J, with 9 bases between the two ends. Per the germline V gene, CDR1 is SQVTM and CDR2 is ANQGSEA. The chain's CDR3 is CSVEGGGYGYTF. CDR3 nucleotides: TGCAGCGTTGAGGGAGGGGGCTATGGCTACACCTTC.